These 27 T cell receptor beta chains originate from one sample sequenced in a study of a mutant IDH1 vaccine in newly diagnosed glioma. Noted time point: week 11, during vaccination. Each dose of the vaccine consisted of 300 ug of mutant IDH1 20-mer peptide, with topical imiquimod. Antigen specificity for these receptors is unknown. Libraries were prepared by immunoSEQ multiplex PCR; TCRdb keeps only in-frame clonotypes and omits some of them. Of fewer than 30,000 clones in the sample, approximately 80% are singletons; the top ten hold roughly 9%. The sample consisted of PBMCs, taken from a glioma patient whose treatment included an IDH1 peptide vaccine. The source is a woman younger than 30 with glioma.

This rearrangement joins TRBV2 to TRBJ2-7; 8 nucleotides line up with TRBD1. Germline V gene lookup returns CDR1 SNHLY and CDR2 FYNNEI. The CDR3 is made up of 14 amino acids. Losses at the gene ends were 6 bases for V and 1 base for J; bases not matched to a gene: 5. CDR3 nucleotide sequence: TGTGCCAGCAGACGGACAGGGACGTCCTACGAGCAGTACTTC. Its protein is CASRRTGTSYEQYF.

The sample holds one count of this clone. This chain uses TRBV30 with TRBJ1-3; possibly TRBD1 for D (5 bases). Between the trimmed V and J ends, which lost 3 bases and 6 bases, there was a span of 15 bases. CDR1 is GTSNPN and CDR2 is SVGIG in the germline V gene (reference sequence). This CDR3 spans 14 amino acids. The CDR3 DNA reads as TGTGCCTGGAGCGAGAAGGGACCTTTAAACACCATATATTTT. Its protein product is CAWSEKGPLNTIYF.

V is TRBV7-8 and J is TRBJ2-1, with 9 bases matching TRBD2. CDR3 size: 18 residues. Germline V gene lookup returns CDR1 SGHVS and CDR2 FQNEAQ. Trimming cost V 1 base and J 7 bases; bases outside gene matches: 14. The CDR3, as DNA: TGTGCCAGCAGCTTAGGGTTAGCCGCGGGGGGGAATGGGAATGAGCAGTTCTTC. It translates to CASSLGLAAGGNGNEQFF.

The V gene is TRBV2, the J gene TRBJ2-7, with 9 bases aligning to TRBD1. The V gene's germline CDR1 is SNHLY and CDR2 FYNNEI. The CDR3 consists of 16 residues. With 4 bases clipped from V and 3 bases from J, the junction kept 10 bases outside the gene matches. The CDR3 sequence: CASSGDRAVYRYEQYF. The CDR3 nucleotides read TGTGCCAGCAGTGGGGACAGGGCCGTGTACCGCTACGAGCAGTACTTC.

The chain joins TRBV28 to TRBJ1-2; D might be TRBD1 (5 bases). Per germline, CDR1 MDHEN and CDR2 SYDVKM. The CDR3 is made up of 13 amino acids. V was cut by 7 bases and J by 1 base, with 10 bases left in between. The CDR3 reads CASTFRDNYGYTF. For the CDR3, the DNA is TGTGCCAGCACCTTCAGGGATAACTATGGCTACACCTTC.

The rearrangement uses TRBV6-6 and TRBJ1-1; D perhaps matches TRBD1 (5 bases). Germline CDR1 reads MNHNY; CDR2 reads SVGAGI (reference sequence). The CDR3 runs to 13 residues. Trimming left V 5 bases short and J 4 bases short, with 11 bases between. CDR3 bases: TGTGCCAGCAGTCGGGACCGTGGCACTGAAGCTTTCTTT. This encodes CASSRDRGTEAFF.

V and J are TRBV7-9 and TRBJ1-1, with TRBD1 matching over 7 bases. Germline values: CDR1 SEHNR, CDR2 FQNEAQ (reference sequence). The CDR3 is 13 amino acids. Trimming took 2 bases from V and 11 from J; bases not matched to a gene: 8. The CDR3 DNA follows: TGTGCCAGCAGCTTACAACAGGGGCGCCAGGCTTTCTTT. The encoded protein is CASSLQQGRQAFF.

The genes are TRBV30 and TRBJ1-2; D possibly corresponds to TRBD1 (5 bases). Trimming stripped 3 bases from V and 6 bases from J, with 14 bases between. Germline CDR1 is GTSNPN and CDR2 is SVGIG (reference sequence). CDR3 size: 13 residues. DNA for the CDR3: TGTGCCTGGAGGACAGAGGCTCTAAATGGCTACACCTTC. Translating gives CAWRTEALNGYTF.

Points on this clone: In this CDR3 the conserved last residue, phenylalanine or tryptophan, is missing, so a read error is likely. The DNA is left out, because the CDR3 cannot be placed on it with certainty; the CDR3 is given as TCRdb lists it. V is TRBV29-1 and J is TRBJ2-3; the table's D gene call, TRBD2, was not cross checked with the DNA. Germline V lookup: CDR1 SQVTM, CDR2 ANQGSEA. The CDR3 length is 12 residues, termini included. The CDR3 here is CSGVLSSGTLGL.

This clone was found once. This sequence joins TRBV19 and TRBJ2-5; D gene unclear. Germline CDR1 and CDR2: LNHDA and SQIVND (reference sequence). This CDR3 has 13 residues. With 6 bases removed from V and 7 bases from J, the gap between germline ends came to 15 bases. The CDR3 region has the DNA TGTGCCAGTAGCCCGGGCCAGGTTGGGACCCAGTACTTC. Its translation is CASSPGQVGTQYF.

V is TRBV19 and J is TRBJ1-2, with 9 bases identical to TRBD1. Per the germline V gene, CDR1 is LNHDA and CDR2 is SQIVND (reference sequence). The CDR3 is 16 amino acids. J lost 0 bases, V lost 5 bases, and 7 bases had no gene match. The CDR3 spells CASSFGQGRSNYGYTF. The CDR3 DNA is TGTGCCAGTAGTTTCGGACAGGGGCGATCTAACTATGGCTACACCTTC.

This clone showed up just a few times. The CDR3 sequence: CATSSTVPNSPLHF. DNA for the CDR3: TGTGCCACCAGTTCCACAGTCCCTAATTCACCCCTCCACTTT. This rearrangement joins TRBV15 to TRBJ1-6; D remains unclear. CDR1 and CDR2 from the germline V gene are LNHNV and YYDKDF (reference sequence). V lost 6 bases and J 6 bases, leaving 12 bases between the germline ends. The CDR3 length is 14 residues.

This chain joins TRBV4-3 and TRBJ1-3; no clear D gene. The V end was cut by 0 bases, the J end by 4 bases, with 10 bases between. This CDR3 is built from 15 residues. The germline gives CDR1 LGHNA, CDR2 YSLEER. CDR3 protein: CASSQDRSRGNTIYF. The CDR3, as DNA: TGCGCCAGCAGCCAAGACCGGAGCAGGGGAAACACCATATATTTT.

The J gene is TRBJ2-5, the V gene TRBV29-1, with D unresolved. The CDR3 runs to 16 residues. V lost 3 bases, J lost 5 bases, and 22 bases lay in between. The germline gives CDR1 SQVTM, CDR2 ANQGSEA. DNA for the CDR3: TGCAGCGTTGATTTGGAAATAGACCGAGGCGCGGAGACCCAGTACTTC. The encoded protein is CSVDLEIDRGAETQYF.

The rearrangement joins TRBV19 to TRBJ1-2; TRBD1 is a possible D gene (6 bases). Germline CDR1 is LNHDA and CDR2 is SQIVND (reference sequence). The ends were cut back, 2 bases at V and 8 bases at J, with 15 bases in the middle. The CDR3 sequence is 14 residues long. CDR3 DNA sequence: TGTGCCAGTAGTATAATCGGGCAGGGGCCCGGCTACACCTTC. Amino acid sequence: CASSIIGQGPGYTF.

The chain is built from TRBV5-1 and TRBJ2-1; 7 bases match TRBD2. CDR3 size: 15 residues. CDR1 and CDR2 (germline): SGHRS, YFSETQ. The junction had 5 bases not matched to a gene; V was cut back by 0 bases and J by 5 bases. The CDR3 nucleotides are TGCGCCAGCAGCTTGGGGGGTGGGAGGGACAATGAGCAGTTCTTC. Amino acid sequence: CASSLGGGRDNEQFF. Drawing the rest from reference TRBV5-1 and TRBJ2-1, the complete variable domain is KAGVTQTPRYLIKTRGQQVTLSCSPISGHRSVSWYQQTPGQGLQFLFEYFSETQRNKGNFPGRFSGRQFSNSRSEMNVSTLELGDSALYLCASSLGGGRDNEQFFGPGTRLTVL.

CDR3 amino acids: CASSFGQETYEQYF. CDR3 nucleotides: TGTGCCAGCAGCTTCGGACAGGAAACCTACGAGCAGTACTTC. This rearrangement joins TRBV5-4 to TRBJ2-7, with 7 bases fitting TRBD1. The CDR3 spans 14 residues. The ends lost 2 bases at V and 2 bases at J; junction bases unmatched: 4. Germline CDR1 SGHNT, CDR2 YYREEE (reference sequence).

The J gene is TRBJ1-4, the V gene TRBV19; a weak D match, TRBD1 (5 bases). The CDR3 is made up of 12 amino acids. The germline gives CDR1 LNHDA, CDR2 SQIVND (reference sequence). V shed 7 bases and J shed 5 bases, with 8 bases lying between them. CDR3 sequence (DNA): TGTGCCAGTAATCAGGGCAATGAAAAACTGTTTTTT. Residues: CASNQGNEKLFF.

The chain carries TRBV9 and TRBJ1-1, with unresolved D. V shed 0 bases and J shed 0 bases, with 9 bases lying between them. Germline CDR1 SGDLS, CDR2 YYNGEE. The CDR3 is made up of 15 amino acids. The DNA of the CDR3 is TGTGCCAGCAGCGTAGATCCCTCGGTGAACACTGAAGCTTTCTTT. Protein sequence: CASSVDPSVNTEAFF.

CDR3 nucleotide sequence: TGTGCCAGCATTGGCAGGAGCTCCTACGAGCAGTACTTC. Protein product: CASIGRSSYEQYF. This sequence joins TRBV6-6 and TRBJ2-7; D is unclear. Germline V lookup: CDR1 MNHNY, CDR2 SVGAGI (reference sequence). Trimming removed 7 bases at V and 0 bases at J, with 10 bases between. The length of the CDR3 is 13 residues.

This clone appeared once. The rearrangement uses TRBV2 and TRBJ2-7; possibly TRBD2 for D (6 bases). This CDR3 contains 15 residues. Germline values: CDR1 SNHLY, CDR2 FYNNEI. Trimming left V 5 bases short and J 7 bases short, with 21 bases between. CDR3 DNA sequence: TGTGCCAGCAGTCTAGGGGAGGTTTTACCGGGGGAGCAGTACTTC. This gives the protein CASSLGEVLPGEQYF.

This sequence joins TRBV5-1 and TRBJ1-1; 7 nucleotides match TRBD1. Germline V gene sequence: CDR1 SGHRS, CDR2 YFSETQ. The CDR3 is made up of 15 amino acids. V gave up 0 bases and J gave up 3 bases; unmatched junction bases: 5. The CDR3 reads CASSLAIQGYTEAFF. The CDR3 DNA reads TGCGCCAGCAGCTTGGCGATACAGGGGTACACTGAAGCTTTCTTT.

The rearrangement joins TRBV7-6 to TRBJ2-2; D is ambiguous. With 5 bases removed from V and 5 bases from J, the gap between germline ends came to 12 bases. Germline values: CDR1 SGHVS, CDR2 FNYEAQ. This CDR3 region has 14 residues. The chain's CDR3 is CASSLSGTTGELFF. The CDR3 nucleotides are TGTGCCAGCAGCCTCTCCGGTACGACCGGGGAGCTGTTTTTT.

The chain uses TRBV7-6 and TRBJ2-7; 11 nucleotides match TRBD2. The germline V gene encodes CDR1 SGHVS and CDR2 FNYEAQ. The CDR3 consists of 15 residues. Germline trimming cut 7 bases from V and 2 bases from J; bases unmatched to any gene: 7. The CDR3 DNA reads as TGTGCCAGCACGGAACTAGCGGGAGTAACCTACGAGCAGTACTTC. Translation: CASTELAGVTYEQYF.

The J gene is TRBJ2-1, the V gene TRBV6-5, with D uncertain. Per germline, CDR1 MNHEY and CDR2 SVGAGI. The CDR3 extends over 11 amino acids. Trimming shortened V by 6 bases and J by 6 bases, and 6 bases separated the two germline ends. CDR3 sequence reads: CASRRTNEQFF. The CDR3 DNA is TGTGCCAGCAGAAGAACCAATGAGCAGTTCTTC.

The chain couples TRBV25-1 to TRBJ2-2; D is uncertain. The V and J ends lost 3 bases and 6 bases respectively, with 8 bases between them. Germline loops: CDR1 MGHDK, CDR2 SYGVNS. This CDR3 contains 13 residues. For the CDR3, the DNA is TGTGCCAGCAGTGAGTCATCGTCCGGGGAGCTGTTTTTT. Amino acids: CASSESSSGELFF.

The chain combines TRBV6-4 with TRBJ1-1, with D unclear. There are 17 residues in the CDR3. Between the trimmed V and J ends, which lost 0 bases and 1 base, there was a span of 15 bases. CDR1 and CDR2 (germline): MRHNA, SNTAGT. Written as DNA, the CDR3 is TGTGCCAGCAGTGACTCGATTCGGGCCAGCCCGAACACTGAAGCTTTCTTT. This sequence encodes CASSDSIRASPNTEAFF.